The 14 T cell receptor beta chains given below trace back to one sample, sequenced in a study of read filtering for tumor transcriptome and immune sequencing. Molecular barcoded adaptors covering alpha/delta and beta/gamma chains were used on 400 ng RNA. TCRdb called the reads again in MiXCR, with one record for every CDR3 protein. The repertoire holds approximately 60,000 distinct CDR3 sequences, with roughly 20% as singletons. The sample was a population of CD138-negative cells sorted from bone marrow. Source of these receptors: a donor aged 40 or over with multiple myeloma.

This clonotype has at least ten counts. The rearrangement joins TRBV9 to TRBJ2-2; D assignment may be TRBD1 or TRBD2 (5 bases each). V lost 4 bases and J lost 1, with 11 bases in between. CDR1 is SGDLS and CDR2 is YYNGEE in the germline V gene. This CDR3 is built from 15 residues. The CDR3 loop reads CASSLGTVNTGELFF. CDR3 sequence (DNA): TGTGCCAGCAGCTTGGGGACGGTGAACACCGGGGAGCTGTTTTTT.

As to this clonotype: Germline and junction disagree at one end, which may indicate a read error. This chain uses TRBV3-1 with TRBJ2-1; 7 bases match TRBD2. CDR1 is LGHDT and CDR2 is YNNKEL in the germline V gene (reference sequence). CDR3 length: 15 residues. CDR3 sequence: CASSQSEREASEQSF. DNA for the CDR3: TGTGCCAGCAGCCAATCGGAACGGGAGGCCAGTGAGCAGTCCTTC.

This clonotype was counted many times. The chain uses TRBV19 and TRBJ2-7; 8 bases match TRBD1. CDR3 length: 14 amino acids. CDR1 and CDR2 (germline): LNHDA, SQIVND (reference sequence). Germline trimming cut 5 bases from V and 2 bases from J; bases unmatched to any gene: 5. CDR3 coding DNA: TGTGCCAGTAGTCCCGGGACAGGTACCTACGAGCAGTACTTC. It codes for CASSPGTGTYEQYF.

This clonotype has ten or more counts. The chain uses TRBV21-1 and TRBJ2-2. TRBV21-1 is deemed a pseudogene. The CDR3 is 15 residues long. The CDR3 spells CASSKGYIPTGELFF. CDR3 sequence (DNA): TGTGCCAGCAGCAAAGGTTACATCCCCACCGGGGAGCTGTTTTTT.

This chain links TRBV19 with TRBJ1-5; weak D call: TRBD1 (5 bases). This CDR3 region has 14 residues. Germline V gene data show CDR1 as LNHDA and CDR2 as SQIVND (reference sequence). Trimming stripped 3 bases from V and 7 bases from J, with 13 bases between. The CDR3 nucleotides are TGTGCCAGTAGTATGAGGTTCGGGGCGCAGCCCCAGCATTTT. Translation: CASSMRFGAQPQHF.

The rearrangement uses TRBV6-1 and TRBJ1-2; D is unclear. V was clipped by 7 bases and J by 3 bases, with 21 bases between them. The CDR3 sequence is 16 residues long. CDR1 is MNHNS, CDR2 SASEGT, per germline. CDR3 bases: TGTGCCAGCACCGAAGCCCGAGGTCCCAGACACTATGGCTACACCTTC. Its protein product is CASTEARGPRHYGYTF.

A word on this clonotype: This CDR3 fails to terminate in the conserved phenylalanine or tryptophan, so it likely reflects a read error. The rearrangement links TRBV24-1 to TRBJ2-3, with TRBD2 matching over 11 bases. The germline CDR1 and CDR2 sequences are KGHDR and SFDVKD. CDR3 length: 16 residues. The CDR3 nucleotides are TGTGCGACCAGTGAAGAACTAGCGGGAGCGTGGGGGCCGCAGTATATT. Amino acids: CATSEELAGAWGPQYI.

This clonotype was seen ten or more times. The rearrangement links TRBV5-6 to TRBJ2-5; 7 bases are shared with TRBD1. CDR3 length: 15 residues. The trim removed 4 bases at V and 2 bases at J, leaving 8 bases unmatched. The germline V gene has CDR1 SGHDT and CDR2 YYEEEE. The CDR3, as DNA: TGTGCCAGCAGCCTAGATATGACAGGGCAAGAGACCCAGTACTTC. It specifies CASSLDMTGQETQYF.

The sample holds a few counts of this clonotype. A much bigger clone sits one base away, suggesting this may be a read error. The gene calls are TRBV7-3 and TRBJ2-5; 7 bases match TRBD1. This CDR3 has 13 residues. Germline V gene lookup returns CDR1 SGHTA and CDR2 FQGTGA. J lost 2 bases, V lost 5 bases, and 2 bases had no gene match. CDR3 coding DNA: TGTGCCAGCAGCCCGGGACAGCAAGAGACCCAGTACTTC. Translation: CASSPGQQETQYF.

The table lists this clonotype with many counts. The chain joins TRBV4-1 to TRBJ1-4; D perhaps matches TRBD1 (5 bases). V lost 4 bases and J 10 bases, leaving 13 bases between the germline ends. The CDR3 contains 13 residues. The germline V gene has CDR1 MGHRA and CDR2 YSYEKL. The CDR3 is CASSPSGGGKLFF. The CDR3 coding sequence is TGCGCCAGCAGCCCCTCCGGGGGGGGAAAACTGTTTTTT.

This clonotype occurred many times. This chain joins TRBV7-8 and TRBJ2-7, with D possibly TRBD1 on 6 matching bases. Trimming cost V 5 bases and J 0 bases, with 14 bases left between them. The CDR3 contains 15 residues. Germline lookup yields CDR1 SGHVS and CDR2 FQNEAQ. This CDR3 reads CASSRFQGPSYEQYF. In DNA, the CDR3 is TGTGCCAGCAGCCGCTTTCAGGGGCCCTCCTACGAGCAGTACTTC.

This clonotype was counted many times. The chain recombines TRBV28 with TRBJ2-2; D might be TRBD1 or TRBD2, each matching 5 bases. CDR3 size: 16 residues. Germline V gene sequence: CDR1 MDHEN, CDR2 SYDVKM. The V end was cut by 2 bases, the J end by 0 bases, with 10 bases between. CDR3 coding DNA: TGTGCCAGCAGTTTAGAGGGGACCCCGAACACCGGGGAGCTGTTTTTT. Translation: CASSLEGTPNTGELFF. Full variable domain (outside the CDR3, taken from reference TRBV28 and TRBJ2-2): DVKVTQSSRYLVKRTGEKVFLECVQDMDHENMFWYRQDPGLGLRLIYFSYDVKMKEKGDIPEGYSVSREKKERFSLILESASTNQTSMYLCASSLEGTPNTGELFFGEGSRLTVL.

This clonotype appeared many times. The chain combines TRBV7-3 with TRBJ2-1; 8 bases align to TRBD2. The CDR3 runs to 16 residues. The V gene's germline CDR1 is SGHTA and CDR2 FQGTGA. J was trimmed by 0 bases and V by 5 bases; bases with no gene match: 6. CDR3 amino acids: CASSQTSDSSYNEQFF. As DNA, the CDR3 is TGTGCCAGCAGCCAGACTAGCGACAGCTCCTACAATGAGCAGTTCTTC.

The rearrangement joins TRBV20-1 to TRBJ2-5, with D possibly being TRBD1 (5 bases). Trimming removed 1 base at V and 4 bases at J, with 16 bases between. CDR1 is DFQATT, CDR2 SNEGSKA, per germline (reference sequence). The CDR3 runs to 15 residues. The CDR3 bases are TGCAGTGCTAGAGTGGGCAGGGCTTTGGGAGAGACCCAGTACTTC. It is translated as CSARVGRALGETQYF.